The 10 T cell receptor beta chains below come from one sample, sequenced in a study of regulatory T cells in long-lasting Graves disease. According to the study, TCR beta libraries were built with iRepertoire HTBI primers and CDR3-region Arm-PCR. MiXCR, run by TCRdb on the multiplex PCR reads, gives a single entry per CDR3 protein. The sample lists 400,000 to 500,000 distinct CDR3 sequences; over 12% were seen once. Time point meaning: newly diagnosed GD, antithyroid drugs for less than 3 months. From PBMCs, RNA was extracted and then used to make the TCR library. The data also belong to a second study, concerning T cells in Graves' hyperthyroidism and ophthalmopathy.

Sequencing was performed on peripheral blood mononuclear cells (PBMCs), taken at new diagnosis, from a patient treated with antithyroid drugs. The origin of the receptors is a woman in her 40s with Graves disease.

This clonotype was detected only a few times. The V and J genes are TRBV4-2 and TRBJ1-5; D possibly corresponds to TRBD1 (5 bases). This CDR3 comprises 15 residues. Trimming stripped 0 bases from V and 7 bases from J, with 13 bases between. Germline CDR1 is LGHNA and CDR2 is YNFKEQ. In nucleotides, the CDR3 is TGTGCCAGCAGCCAAGATTTGGGGGTAGGGCAGCCCCAGCATTTT. Its protein product is CASSQDLGVGQPQHF.

This clonotype was counted many times. The J gene is TRBJ2-1, the V gene TRBV3-1; 7 bases map to TRBD2. V gave up 3 bases and J gave up 3 bases; unmatched junction bases: 2. From germline, CDR1 is LGHDT and CDR2 YNNKEL (reference sequence). The CDR3 is 14 residues long. CDR3 protein: CASSHPGGYNEQFF. For the CDR3, the DNA is TGTGCCAGCAGCCACCCGGGGGGCTACAATGAGCAGTTCTTC.

This clonotype was observed a few times. The chain links TRBV27 to TRBJ2-7; D is possibly TRBD1 (5 bases). The CDR3 loop spans 16 amino acids. V was clipped by 6 bases and J by 1 base, with 19 bases between them. Germline values: CDR1 MNHEY, CDR2 SMNVEV (reference sequence). The CDR3 region has the DNA TGTGCCAGCAGGCAGGGCCACCCAAGCCCTTCCTACGAGCAGTACTTC. It specifies CASRQGHPSPSYEQYF.

This clonotype was seen at least ten times. The chain links TRBV11-2 to TRBJ1-1; tentative D call: TRBD1 (6 bases). The CDR3 contains 16 residues. In germline, CDR1 is SGHAT, CDR2 FQNNGV. V was clipped by 6 bases and J by 3 bases, with 20 bases between them. The CDR3 coding sequence is TGTGCCAGCAGTTTCCCCACCCGGGGGCCTGACACTGAAGCTTTCTTT. It encodes CASSFPTRGPDTEAFF.

The J gene is TRBJ2-1, the V gene TRBV18; no clear D. This CDR3 spans 11 amino acids. Trimming removed 8 bases at V and 6 bases at J, with 8 bases between. Germline V lookup: CDR1 KGHSH, CDR2 LQKENI. CDR3 sequence (DNA): TGTGCCAGCCCCTTACCCAATGAGCAGTTCTTC. Translating gives CASPLPNEQFF.

This clonotype was seen only a few times. V gene TRBV20-1 combines with J gene TRBJ2-1, with 9 bases fitting TRBD1. The V segment lost 5 bases and the J segment 6 bases; nucleotides outside the gene matches: 8. CDR1 is DFQATT and CDR2 is SNEGSKA in the germline V gene (reference sequence). This CDR3 has 14 residues. CDR3 amino acids: CSAQSGTGRNEQFF. The CDR3, as DNA: TGCAGTGCTCAATCCGGGACAGGGCGCAATGAGCAGTTCTTC.

This clonotype was recorded once. This could be a read error, since a much larger clone is one nucleotide away. This sequence joins TRBV20-1 and TRBJ1-2; 9 positions agree with TRBD1. V was pared by 3 bases and J by 3 bases, with 5 bases of the junction left unmatched. CDR1 and CDR2 (germline): DFQATT, SNEGSKA (reference sequence). CDR3 length: 14 residues. The CDR3 spells CSASPRTGDYGYTF. The CDR3 DNA sequence: TGCAGTGCTAGCCCTAGGACAGGGGACTATGGCTACACCTTC.

This clonotype came up many times. The chain employs TRBV30 and TRBJ1-3; no firm D call. Germline lookup yields CDR1 GTSNPN and CDR2 SVGIG (reference sequence). V lost 7 bases, J lost 1 base, and 14 bases lay in between. The CDR3 is 14 amino acids. The chain's CDR3 is CAFRGPQSGNTIYF. The CDR3, as DNA: TGTGCCTTCCGCGGGCCTCAATCTGGAAACACCATATATTTT.

This clonotype came up a few times. V usage is TRBV11-2 and J usage is TRBJ2-1; unclear D gene. Trimming took 4 bases from V and 12 from J, leaving 10 bases between them. This CDR3 is 11 amino acids long. The germline gives CDR1 SGHAT, CDR2 FQNNGV. Written as DNA, the CDR3 is TGTGCCAGCAGCTGGCAAGGGCGGCAGTTCTTC. Its translation is CASSWQGRQFF.

This clonotype was seen only once. The chain joins TRBV12-3 or TRBV12-4 to TRBJ2-6; D gene ambiguous. This CDR3 spans 17 amino acids. V lost 1 base and J lost 0, with 10 bases in between. The CDR3: CASSLVWPSSGANVLTF. CDR3 DNA: TGTGCCAGCAGTTTAGTTTGGCCGAGCTCTGGGGCCAACGTCCTGACTTTC.